This TCR beta chain was observed in a study of blood T cell repertoires in COVID-19. The table came from immunoSEQ multiplex PCR; TCRdb's copy has only in-frame clones and leaves some out. Of more than 200,000 clones in the sample, around 86% were seen once. Germline V gene data show CDR1 as SGHNT and CDR2 as YYREEE (reference sequence). The CDR3 contains 12 residues. The V and J ends lost 4 bases and 4 bases respectively, with 6 bases between them. V is TRBV5-4 and J is TRBJ1-5; D not certain. This TCR was recovered from a woman in her sixties with COVID-19, enrolled during active disease. The material sequenced was peripheral blood. The CDR3 reads CASSNQNQPQHF. DNA for the CDR3: TGTGCCAGCAGCAATCAGAATCAGCCCCAGCATTTT.